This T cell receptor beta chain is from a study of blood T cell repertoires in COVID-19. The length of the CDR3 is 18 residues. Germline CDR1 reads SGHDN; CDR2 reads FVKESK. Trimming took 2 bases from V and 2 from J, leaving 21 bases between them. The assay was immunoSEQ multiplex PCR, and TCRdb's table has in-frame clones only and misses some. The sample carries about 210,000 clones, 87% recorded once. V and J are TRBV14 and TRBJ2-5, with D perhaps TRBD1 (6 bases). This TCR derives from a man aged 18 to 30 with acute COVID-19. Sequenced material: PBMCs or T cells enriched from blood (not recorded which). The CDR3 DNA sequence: TGTGCCAGCAGCCAAAGACGTATACAGGGAGATGCGCAAGAGACCCAGTACTTC. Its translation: CASSQRRIQGDAQETQYF.